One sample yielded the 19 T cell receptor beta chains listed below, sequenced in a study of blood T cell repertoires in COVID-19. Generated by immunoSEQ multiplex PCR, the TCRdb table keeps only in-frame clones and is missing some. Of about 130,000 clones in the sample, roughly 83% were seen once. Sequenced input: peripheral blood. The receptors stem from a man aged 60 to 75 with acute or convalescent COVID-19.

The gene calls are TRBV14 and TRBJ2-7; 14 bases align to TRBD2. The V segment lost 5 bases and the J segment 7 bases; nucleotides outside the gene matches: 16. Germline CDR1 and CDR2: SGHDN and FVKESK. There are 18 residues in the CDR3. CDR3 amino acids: CASSGRVGLAGVYEEQYF. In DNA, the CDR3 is TGTGCCAGCAGCGGACGAGTGGGACTAGCGGGAGTCTACGAAGAGCAGTACTTC.

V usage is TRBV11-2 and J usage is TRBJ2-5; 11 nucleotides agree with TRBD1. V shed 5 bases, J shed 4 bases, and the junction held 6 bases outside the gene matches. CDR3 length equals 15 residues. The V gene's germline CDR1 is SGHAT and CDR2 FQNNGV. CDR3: CASSRTGGLGETQYF. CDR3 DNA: TGTGCCAGCAGCAGGACAGGGGGCCTCGGAGAGACCCAGTACTTC.

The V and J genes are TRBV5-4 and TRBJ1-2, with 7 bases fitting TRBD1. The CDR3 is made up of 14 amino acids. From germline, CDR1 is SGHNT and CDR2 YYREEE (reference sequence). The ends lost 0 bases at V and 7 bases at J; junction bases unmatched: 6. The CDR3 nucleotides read TGTGCCAGCAGCTTGGTTGGGACAGAGGCTGGCTACACCTTC. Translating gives CASSLVGTEAGYTF.

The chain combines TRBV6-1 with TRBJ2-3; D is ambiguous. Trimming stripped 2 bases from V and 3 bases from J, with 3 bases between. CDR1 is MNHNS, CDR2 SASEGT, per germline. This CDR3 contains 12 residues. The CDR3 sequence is CASSELTDTQYF. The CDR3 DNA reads TGTGCCAGCAGTGAATTAACAGATACGCAGTATTTT.

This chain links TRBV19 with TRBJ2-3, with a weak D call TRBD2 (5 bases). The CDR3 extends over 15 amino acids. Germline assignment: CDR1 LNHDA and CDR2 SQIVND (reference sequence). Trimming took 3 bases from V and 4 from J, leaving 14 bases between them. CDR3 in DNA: TGTGCCAGTAGTATGGTGAGGGTAAGCTCAGATACGCAGTATTTT. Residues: CASSMVRVSSDTQYF.

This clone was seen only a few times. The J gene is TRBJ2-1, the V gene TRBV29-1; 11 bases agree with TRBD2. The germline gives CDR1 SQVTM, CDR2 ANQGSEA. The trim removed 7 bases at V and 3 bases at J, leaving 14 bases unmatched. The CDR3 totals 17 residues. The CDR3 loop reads CSALGTSGSTDYNEQFF. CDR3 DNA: TGCAGCGCTCTAGGGACTAGCGGTTCTACCGACTACAATGAGCAGTTCTTC.

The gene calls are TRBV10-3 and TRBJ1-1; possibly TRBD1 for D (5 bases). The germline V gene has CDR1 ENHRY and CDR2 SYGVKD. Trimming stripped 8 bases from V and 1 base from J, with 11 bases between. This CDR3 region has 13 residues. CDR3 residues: CAIGQGQNTEAFF. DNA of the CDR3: TGTGCCATCGGGCAGGGCCAGAACACTGAAGCTTTCTTT.

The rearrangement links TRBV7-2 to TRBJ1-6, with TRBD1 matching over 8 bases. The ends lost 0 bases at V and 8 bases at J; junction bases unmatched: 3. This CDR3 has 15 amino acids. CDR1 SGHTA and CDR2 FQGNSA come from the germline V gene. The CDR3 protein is CASSLAPGGDSPLHF. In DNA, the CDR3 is TGTGCCAGCAGCTTAGCTCCAGGGGGCGATTCACCCCTCCACTTT.

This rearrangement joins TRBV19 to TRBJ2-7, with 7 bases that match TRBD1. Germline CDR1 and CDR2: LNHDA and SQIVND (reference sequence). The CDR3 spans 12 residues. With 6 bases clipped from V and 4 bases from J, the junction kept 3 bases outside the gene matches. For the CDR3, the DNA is TGTGCCAGTAGCGACAGGGCTTACGAGCAGTACTTC. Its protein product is CASSDRAYEQYF.

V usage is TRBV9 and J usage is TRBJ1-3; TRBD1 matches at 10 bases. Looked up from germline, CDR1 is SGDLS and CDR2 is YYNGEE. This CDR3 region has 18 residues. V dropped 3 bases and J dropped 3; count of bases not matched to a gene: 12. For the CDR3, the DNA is TGTGCCAGCAGCGGGTTAGGGACAGGGGCCCTTGGTGGAAACACCATATATTTT. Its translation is CASSGLGTGALGGNTIYF.

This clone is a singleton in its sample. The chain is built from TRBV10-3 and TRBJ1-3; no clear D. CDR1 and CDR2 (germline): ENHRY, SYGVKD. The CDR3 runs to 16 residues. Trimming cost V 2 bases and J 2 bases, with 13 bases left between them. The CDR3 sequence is CAISEDGSQPGNTIYF. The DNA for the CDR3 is TGTGCCATCAGTGAGGATGGCAGTCAACCTGGAAACACCATATATTTT.

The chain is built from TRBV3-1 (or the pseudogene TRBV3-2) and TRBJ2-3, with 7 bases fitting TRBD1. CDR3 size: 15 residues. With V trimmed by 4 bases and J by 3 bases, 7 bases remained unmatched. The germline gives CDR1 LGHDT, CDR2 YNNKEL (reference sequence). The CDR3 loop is CASSLTGVGTDTQYF. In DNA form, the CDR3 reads TGTGCCAGCAGCCTTACAGGGGTTGGTACAGATACGCAGTATTTT.

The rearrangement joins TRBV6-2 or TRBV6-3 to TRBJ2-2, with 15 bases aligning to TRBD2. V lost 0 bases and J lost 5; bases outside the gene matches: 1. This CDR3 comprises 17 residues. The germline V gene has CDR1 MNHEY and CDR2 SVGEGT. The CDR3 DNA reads TGTGCCAGCAGTTACTCCGGGACTAGCGGGAGGACCGGGGAGCTGTTTTTT. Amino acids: CASSYSGTSGRTGELFF.

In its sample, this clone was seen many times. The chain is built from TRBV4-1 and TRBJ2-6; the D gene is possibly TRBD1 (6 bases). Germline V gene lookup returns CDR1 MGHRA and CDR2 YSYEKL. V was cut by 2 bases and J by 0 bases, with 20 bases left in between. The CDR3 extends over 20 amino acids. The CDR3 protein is CASSQLLGASRISGANVLTF. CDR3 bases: TGCGCCAGCAGCCAACTCTTGGGGGCTAGCCGGATCTCTGGGGCCAACGTCCTGACTTTC.

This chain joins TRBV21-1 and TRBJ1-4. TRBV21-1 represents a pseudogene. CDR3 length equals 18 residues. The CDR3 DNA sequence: TGTGCCAGCAGCAAAGCGCCGGTCAAGCGGTTAGGAAATGAAAAACTGTTTTTT. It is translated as CASSKAPVKRLGNEKLFF.

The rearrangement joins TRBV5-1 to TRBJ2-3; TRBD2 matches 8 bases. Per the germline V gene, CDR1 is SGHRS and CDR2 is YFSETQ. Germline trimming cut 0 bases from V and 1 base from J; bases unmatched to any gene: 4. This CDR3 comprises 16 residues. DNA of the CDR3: TGCGCCAGCAGCTTGGGCCTTAGCGGGGGCACAGATACGCAGTATTTT. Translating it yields CASSLGLSGGTDTQYF.

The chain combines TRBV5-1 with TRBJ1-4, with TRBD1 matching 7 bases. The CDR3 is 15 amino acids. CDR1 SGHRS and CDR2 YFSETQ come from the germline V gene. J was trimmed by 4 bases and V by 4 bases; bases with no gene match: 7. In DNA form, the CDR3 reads TGCGCCAGCAGCATCCAGGGACAGCTTAATGAAAAACTGTTTTTT. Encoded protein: CASSIQGQLNEKLFF.

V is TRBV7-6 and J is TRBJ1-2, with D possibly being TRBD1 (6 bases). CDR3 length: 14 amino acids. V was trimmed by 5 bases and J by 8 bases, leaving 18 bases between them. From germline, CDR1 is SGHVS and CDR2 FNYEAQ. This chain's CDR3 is CASSLQGNRHGYTF. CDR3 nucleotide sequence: TGTGCCAGCAGCCTTCAGGGGAATCGGCACGGCTACACCTTC.

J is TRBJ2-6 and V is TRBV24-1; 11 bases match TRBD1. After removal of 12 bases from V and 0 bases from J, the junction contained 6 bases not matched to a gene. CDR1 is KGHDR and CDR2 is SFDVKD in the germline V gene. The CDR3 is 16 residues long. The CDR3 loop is CAAGQGAVSGANVLTF. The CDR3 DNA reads TGTGCCGCAGGACAGGGGGCCGTCTCTGGGGCCAACGTCCTGACTTTC.